A selection of T cell receptor beta chains follows, all from one sample in a study of cytomegalovirus exposure and HLA in healthy donors. Repertoires were generated with immunoSEQ multiplex PCR, while TCRdb's copy carries only in-frame clones and drops some. The data show fewer than 200,000 clones, about 77% seen once. The sample taken for sequencing was PBMCs. The receptors derive from a man in his fifties or sixties in good health and CMV-seronegative. The CDR3 runs from the conserved cysteine through the conserved F or W. The D gene is left open where the match is weak. Size is omitted from some rows. Given values are once, few, many or a class for expanded clones.

.	TRBV9	.	TRBJ1-1	16	CASSVLTAGGSTEAFF	TGTGCCAGCAGCGTATTAACAGCCGGCGGGAGCACTGAAGCTTTCTTT
.	TRBV7-2	.	TRBJ2-7	17	CASSLVVGQGRRNEQYF	TGTGCCAGCAGCTTAGTTGTGGGGCAGGGCCGCCGCAACGAGCAGTACTTC
TRBD2	TRBV27	.	TRBJ2-5	15	CASSTRTPPGGGQYF	TGTGCCAGCAGTACCCGGACTCCTCCCGGGGGGGGCCAGTACTTC
.	TRBV27	.	TRBJ2-1	13	CASSLQGINEQFF	TGTGCCAGCAGTTTACAGGGGATAAATGAGCAGTTCTTC
.	TRBV5-1	.	TRBJ2-5	14	CASSLRMTEETQYF	TGCGCCAGCAGCTTGCGCATGACAGAAGAGACCCAGTACTTC
TRBD1	TRBV5-1	.	TRBJ1-4	18	CASSLITGTGGPNEKLFF	TGCGCCAGCAGCTTGATTACCGGGACAGGGGGGCCTAATGAAAAACTGTTTTTT
.	TRBV19	few	TRBJ1-5	15	CASSIVTGGDQPQHF	TGTGCCAGTAGTATAGTGACCGGAGGAGATCAGCCCCAGCATTTT
.	TRBV29-1	.	TRBJ1-1	13	CSVEDRDSLRAFF	TGCAGCGTTGAAGATCGGGACTCCCTAAGAGCTTTCTTT
.	TRBV29-1	.	TRBJ1-1	11	CSVESGAQAFF	TGCAGCGTTGAGAGCGGGGCTCAAGCTTTCTTT
TRBD2	TRBV11-2	.	TRBJ2-7	14	CASSQAGAVYEQYF	TGTGCCAGCAGTCAAGCGGGAGCGGTCTACGAGCAGTACTTC
TRBD1	TRBV4-2	.	TRBJ1-3	18	CASSRTQTGDNSGNTIYF	TGTGCCAGCAGTAGGACCCAGACAGGGGATAACTCTGGAAACACCATATATTTT
.	TRBV28	.	TRBJ1-1	14	CASNPGGGWTEAFF	TGTGCCAGCAACCCCGGTGGAGGGTGGACTGAAGCTTTCTTT
TRBD1	TRBV28	.	TRBJ2-7	15	CATGATGTGGHEQYF	TGTGCCACCGGAGCCACCGGGACAGGGGGCCACGAGCAGTACTTC
TRBD1	TRBV29-1	few	TRBJ1-2	14	CSAEMGTGMDGYTF	TGCAGCGCCGAGATGGGGACAGGGATGGATGGCTACACCTTC
TRBD1	TRBV10-3	.	TRBJ2-1	14	CAIRVGQSLNEQFF	TGTGCCATCAGAGTGGGACAGAGCCTTAATGAGCAGTTCTTC
.	TRBV7-2	.	TRBJ2-1	13	CASSREWGNEQFF	TGTGCCAGCAGCCGGGAGTGGGGTAATGAGCAGTTCTTC
.	TRBV5-4	once	TRBJ1-5	12	CASSLSGQPQHF	TGTGCCAGCAGCTTGTCCGGTCAGCCCCAGCATTTT
.	TRBV27	.	TRBJ2-7	13	CASSFSLSYEQYF	TGTGCCAGCAGTTTTTCACTCTCCTACGAGCAGTACTTC
.	TRBV19	once	TRBJ1-5	16	CASSIAGVWSNQPQHF	TGTGCCAGTAGTATCGCCGGGGTGTGGAGCAATCAGCCCCAGCATTTT
.	TRBV19	.	TRBJ1-1	13	CASTFLGVTEAFF	TGTGCCAGTACCTTCCTAGGGGTTACTGAAGCTTTCTTT
.	TRBV6-1	.	TRBJ1-5	17	CASSEALRGNLGQPQHF	TGTGCCAGCAGTGAAGCGCTTCGGGGGAACCTAGGTCAGCCCCAGCATTTT
.	TRBV11-2	.	TRBJ2-7	14	CASRTSAGTYEQYF	TGTGCCAGCAGAACATCGGCGGGTACCTACGAGCAGTACTTC
.	TRBV28	few	TRBJ1-2	15	CASSPPAMGGYGYTF	TGTGCCAGCAGTCCCCCCGCAATGGGGGGCTATGGCTACACCTTC
TRBD1	TRBV27	.	TRBJ1-1	16	CASSLLQGARGTEAFF	TGTGCCAGCAGTTTATTACAGGGGGCAAGAGGCACTGAAGCTTTCTTT
TRBD2	TRBV6-4	.	TRBJ2-3	15	CASSWLAGTTDTQYF	TGTGCCAGCAGTTGGCTAGCGGGGACCACAGATACGCAGTATTTT
.	TRBV19	once	TRBJ2-3	16	CASSIDRTQRPDTQYF	TGTGCCAGTAGTATAGATCGGACGCAGCGGCCAGATACGCAGTATTTT
.	TRBV27	.	TRBJ2-7	13	CASSFGPRGEQYF	TGTGCCAGCAGTTTCGGGCCGCGGGGTGAGCAGTACTTC
TRBD2	TRBV2	many	TRBJ2-2	15	CASSGGTSDTGELFF	TGTGCCAGCAGTGGGGGGACTAGCGACACCGGGGAGCTGTTTTTT
.	TRBV27	.	TRBJ2-3	13	CASSLAGADTQYF	TGTGCCAGCAGTTTGGCCGGGGCAGATACGCAGTATTTT
TRBD1	TRBV6-1	.	TRBJ2-2	16	CASSAPTGANTGELSF	TGTGCCAGCAGTGCCCCGACAGGGGCGAACACCGGGGAGCTGTCTTTT
.	TRBV4-1	many	TRBJ1-1	18	CASSQERPGETLNTEAFF	TGCGCCAGCAGCCAAGAAAGACCGGGGGAGACATTGAACACTGAAGCTTTCTTT
TRBD2	TRBV5-1	.	TRBJ2-3	16	CASSLNGGETTDTQYF	TGCGCCAGCAGCTTGAACGGGGGGGAGACCACAGATACGCAGTATTTT
TRBD2	TRBV10-3	.	TRBJ2-1	15	CAMSNSGGTYNEQFF	TGTGCCATGAGTAATAGCGGGGGAACTTACAATGAGCAGTTCTTC
TRBD1	TRBV5-1	.	TRBJ2-7	18	CASSPSAGTGSSVKEQYF	TGCGCCAGCAGCCCCAGTGCCGGGACAGGGAGCTCCGTAAAGGAGCAGTACTTC
.	TRBV5-1	.	TRBJ1-2	16	CASSLNGGDTNYGYTF	TGCGCCAGCAGCTTGAACGGTGGGGACACTAACTATGGCTACACCTTC
.	TRBV29-1	.	TRBJ2-3	14	CSVGGGGNTDTQYF	TGCAGCGTTGGGGGAGGAGGTAACACAGATACGCAGTATTTT
.	TRBV7-8	few	TRBJ2-2	14	CASRSGTNTGELFF	TGTGCCAGCAGGTCCGGGACGAACACCGGGGAGCTGTTTTTT
.	TRBV5-4	once	TRBJ2-7	16	CASSTRSEQAKREQYF	TGTGCCAGCAGCACCCGGTCTGAACAGGCAAAGAGGGAGCAGTACTTC
.	TRBV30	.	TRBJ2-7	13	CALLTVFSYEQYF	TGTGCCTTGCTGACAGTTTTCTCCTACGAGCAGTACTTC
.	TRBV30	.	TRBJ2-2	14	CAWGQGGNTGELFF	TGTGCCTGGGGCCAGGGAGGGAACACCGGGGAGCTGTTTTTT
.	TRBV20-1	.	TRBJ2-7	11	CSATQDYEQYF	TGCAGTGCTACCCAGGACTACGAGCAGTACTTC
.	TRBV10-3	.	TRBJ2-7	12	CAISKDSYEQYF	TGTGCCATCAGCAAGGACAGCTACGAGCAGTACTTC
.	TRBV6-1	few	TRBJ1-5	16	CASSEVNRIPNQPQHF	TGTGCCAGCAGTGAAGTGAACAGGATCCCCAATCAGCCCCAGCATTTT
TRBD1	TRBV2	few	TRBJ2-2	15	CASSGQGAHAGELFF	TGTGCCAGCAGCGGACAGGGGGCTCACGCCGGGGAGCTGTTTTTT
.	TRBV30	.	TRBJ1-4	15	CAWSGRDWTNEKLFF	TGTGCCTGGAGTGGGAGGGACTGGACTAATGAAAAACTGTTTTTT